This T cell receptor beta chain was captured in a study of patients with pleural tuberculosis (dated by TCRdb to 2013 to 2016). Sequencing relied on an Illumina Genome Analyzer IIx. The public reads were reprocessed in TCRdb via fastp at Q25 and MiXCR, keeping in-frame beta chains. Every distinct CDR3 protein forms one entry, paired with its most common genes and DNA. The sample data list 29,000 or so distinct CDR3 sequences, and 18% of these were observed just once. The biggest ten clones account for roughly 3.6% of the sample. Comments on this clonotype: Its binding antigen is unknown. Germline and junction disagree at one end, which may indicate a read error.

Taken from cysteine to phenylalanine, the CDR3 has 14 residues. Solely the CDR3 DNA is kept, with 42 bases framed from the first base. CDR1 and CDR2 (SGHTA, FQGTGA) derive from the germline V gene. The source of this sequence is a human donor with pleural tuberculosis. In this chain, TRBV7-3 is recombined with TRBJ2-1; 7 bases in the middle match TRBD2. The sequenced material came from peripheral blood. Here is the DNA: TGTGCCATCAGCCGGGGTTTGCGGGGGAATGAGCAGTTCTTC. Its protein is CAISRGLRGNEQFF.